This T cell receptor beta chain was sequenced in a study of cytomegalovirus exposure and HLA in healthy donors. Study results and caveats: Common viral pathogens (according to a later analysis) appeared linked to several of the most significant clusters.

The PCR had 60 Vbeta and 13 Jbeta primers. Assay: immunoSEQ multiplex PCR; the TCRdb copy retains only in-frame clones and omits some. In the table there are fewer than 300,000 clones, around 80% of which are singletons. As concerns this clone: Its target is unknown.

This CDR3 has 13 residues. The germline gives CDR1 MDHEN, CDR2 SYDVKM. Trimming took off 7 bases at V and 8 bases at J, with 17 bases between the two ends. This clonotype originated in a girl aged 2 to 9 in good health and CMV-seronegative. Specimen: PBMCs. The gene calls are TRBV28 and TRBJ1-1, with a tentative D call TRBD1 (6 bases). CDR3 in amino acids: CASKRTGIREAFF. CDR3 in DNA: TGTGCCAGCAAGCGAACAGGGATTCGAGAAGCTTTCTTT.